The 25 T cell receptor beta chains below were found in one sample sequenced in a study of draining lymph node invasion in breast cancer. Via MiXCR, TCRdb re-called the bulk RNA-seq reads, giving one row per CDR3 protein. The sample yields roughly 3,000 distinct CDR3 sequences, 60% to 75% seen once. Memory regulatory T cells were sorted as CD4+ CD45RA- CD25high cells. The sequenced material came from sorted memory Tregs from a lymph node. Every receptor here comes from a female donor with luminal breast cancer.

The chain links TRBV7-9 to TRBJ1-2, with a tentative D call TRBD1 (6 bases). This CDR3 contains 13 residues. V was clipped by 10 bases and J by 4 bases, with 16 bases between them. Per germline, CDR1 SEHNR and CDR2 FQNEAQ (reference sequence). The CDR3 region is CATHPGARYGYTF. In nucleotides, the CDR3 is TGTGCCACCCACCCAGGGGCCCGCTATGGCTACACCTTC. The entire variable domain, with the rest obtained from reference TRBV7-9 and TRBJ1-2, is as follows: DTGVSQNPRHKITKRGQNVTFRCDPISEHNRLYWYRQTLGQGPEFLTYFQNEAQLEKSRLLSDRFSAERPKGSFSTLEIQRTEQGDSAMYLCATHPGARYGYTFGSGTRLTVV.

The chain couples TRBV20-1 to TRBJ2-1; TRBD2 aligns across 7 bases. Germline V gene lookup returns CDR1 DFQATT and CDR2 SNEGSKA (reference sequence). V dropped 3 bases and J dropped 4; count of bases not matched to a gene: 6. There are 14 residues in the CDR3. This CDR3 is CSARRLADYNEQFF. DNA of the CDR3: TGCAGTGCTAGGCGGCTAGCGGATTACAATGAGCAGTTCTTC.

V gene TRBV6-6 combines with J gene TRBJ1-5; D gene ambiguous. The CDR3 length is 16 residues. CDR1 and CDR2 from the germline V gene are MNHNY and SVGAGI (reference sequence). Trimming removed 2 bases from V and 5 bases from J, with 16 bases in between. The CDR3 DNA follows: TGTGCCAGCAGTTACCCCCCAGTGAGAGGAGATCAGCCCCAGCATTTT. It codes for CASSYPPVRGDQPQHF.

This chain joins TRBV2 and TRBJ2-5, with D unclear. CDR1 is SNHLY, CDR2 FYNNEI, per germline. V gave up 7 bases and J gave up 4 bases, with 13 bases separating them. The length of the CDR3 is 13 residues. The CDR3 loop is CASTGLLGETQYF. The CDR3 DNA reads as TGTGCCAGCACCGGGCTGCTGGGAGAGACCCAGTACTTC.

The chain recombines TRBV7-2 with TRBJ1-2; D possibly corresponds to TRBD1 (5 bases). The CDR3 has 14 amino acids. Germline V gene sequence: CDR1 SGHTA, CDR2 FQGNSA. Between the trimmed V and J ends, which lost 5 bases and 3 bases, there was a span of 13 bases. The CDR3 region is CASSPDRDYYGYTF. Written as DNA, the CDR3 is TGTGCCAGCAGCCCCGACCGGGACTACTATGGCTACACCTTC. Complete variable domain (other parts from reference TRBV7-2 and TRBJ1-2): GAGVSQSPSNKVTEKGKDVELRCDPISGHTALYWYRQSLGQGLEFLIYFQGNSAPDKSGLPSDRFSAERTGGSVSTLTIQRTQQEDSAVYLCASSPDRDYYGYTFGSGTRLTVV.

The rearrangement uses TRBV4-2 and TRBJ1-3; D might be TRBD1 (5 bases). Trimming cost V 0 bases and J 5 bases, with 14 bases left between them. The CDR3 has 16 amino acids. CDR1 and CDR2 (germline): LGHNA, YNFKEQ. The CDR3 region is CASSQDRSTVRNTIYF. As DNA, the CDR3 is TGTGCCAGCAGCCAAGATCGATCGACAGTGCGAAACACCATATATTTT.

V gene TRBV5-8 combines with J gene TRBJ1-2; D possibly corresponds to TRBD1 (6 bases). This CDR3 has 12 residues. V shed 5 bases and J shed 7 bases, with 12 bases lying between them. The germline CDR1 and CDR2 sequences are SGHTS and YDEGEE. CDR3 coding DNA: TGTGCCAGCAGGGCCCGGGGGGCTGGCTACACCTTC. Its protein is CASRARGAGYTF.

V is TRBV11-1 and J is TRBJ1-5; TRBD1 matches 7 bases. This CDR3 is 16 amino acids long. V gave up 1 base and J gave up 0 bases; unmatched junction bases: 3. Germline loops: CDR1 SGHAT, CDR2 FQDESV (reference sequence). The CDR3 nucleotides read TGTGCCAGCAGCTTAGGAGGGGGCAATAGCAATCAGCCCCAGCATTTT. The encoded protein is CASSLGGGNSNQPQHF.

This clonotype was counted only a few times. CDR3 residues: CASSPTGTGRMDYGYTF. As DNA, the CDR3 is TGCGCCAGCAGCCCAACAGGGACAGGGCGTATGGACTATGGCTACACCTTC. The chain is built from TRBV4-1 and TRBJ1-2; 9 nucleotides line up with TRBD1. The CDR3 extends over 17 amino acids. Trimming cost V 4 bases and J 3 bases; bases outside gene matches: 12. In germline, CDR1 is MGHRA, CDR2 YSYEKL.

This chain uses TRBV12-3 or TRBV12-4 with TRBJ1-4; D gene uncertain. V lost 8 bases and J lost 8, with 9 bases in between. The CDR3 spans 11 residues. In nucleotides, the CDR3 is TGTGCCAGCGACGGTGGGGAAAAACTGTTTTTT. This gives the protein CASDGGEKLFF.

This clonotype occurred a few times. Written as DNA, the CDR3 is TGTGCCAGCAGCTTCTCTCCCCTAGGGAACACTGAAGCTTTCTTT. The encoded protein is CASSFSPLGNTEAFF. The chain is built from TRBV4-2 and TRBJ1-1; D gene ambiguous. This CDR3 spans 15 amino acids. The germline CDR1 and CDR2 sequences are LGHNA and YNFKEQ. V lost 5 bases, J lost 1 base, and 14 bases lay in between.

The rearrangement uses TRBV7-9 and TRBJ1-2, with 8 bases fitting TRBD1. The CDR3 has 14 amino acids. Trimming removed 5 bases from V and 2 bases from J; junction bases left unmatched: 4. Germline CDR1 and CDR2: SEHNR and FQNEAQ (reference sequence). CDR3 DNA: TGTGCCAGCAGCACCGGACAGGGAAACTATGGCTACACCTTC. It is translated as CASSTGQGNYGYTF.

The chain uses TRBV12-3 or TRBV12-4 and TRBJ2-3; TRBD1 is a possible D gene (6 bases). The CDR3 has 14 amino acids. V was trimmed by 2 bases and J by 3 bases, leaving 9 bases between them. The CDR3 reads CASSLRTGTDTQYF. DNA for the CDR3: TGTGCCAGCAGTTTACGTACAGGGACAGATACGCAGTATTTT.

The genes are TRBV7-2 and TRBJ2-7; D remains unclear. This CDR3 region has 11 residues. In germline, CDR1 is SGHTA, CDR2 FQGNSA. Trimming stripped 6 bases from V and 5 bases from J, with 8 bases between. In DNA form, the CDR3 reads TGTGCCAGCAGTCAATTCAACGAGCAGTACTTC. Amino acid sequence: CASSQFNEQYF.

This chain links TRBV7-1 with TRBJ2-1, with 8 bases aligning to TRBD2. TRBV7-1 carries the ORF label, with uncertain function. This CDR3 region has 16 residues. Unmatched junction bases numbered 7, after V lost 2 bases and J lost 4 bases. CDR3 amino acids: CASSSKTSGAYNEQFF. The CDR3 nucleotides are TGTGCCAGCAGCTCAAAAACTAGCGGAGCTTACAATGAGCAGTTCTTC.

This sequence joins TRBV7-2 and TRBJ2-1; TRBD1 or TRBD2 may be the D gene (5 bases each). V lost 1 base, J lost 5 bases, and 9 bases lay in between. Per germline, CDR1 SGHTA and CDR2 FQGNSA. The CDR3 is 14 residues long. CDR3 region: CASSLGGTHNEQFF. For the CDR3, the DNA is TGTGCCAGCAGCTTAGGAGGGACCCACAATGAGCAGTTCTTC.

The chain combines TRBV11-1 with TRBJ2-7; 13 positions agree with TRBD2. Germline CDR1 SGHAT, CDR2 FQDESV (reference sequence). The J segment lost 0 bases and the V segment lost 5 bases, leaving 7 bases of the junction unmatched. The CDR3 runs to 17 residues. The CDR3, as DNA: TGTGCCAGCAGCAAAGGGACTAGCGGGGTTTTCTCCTACGAGCAGTACTTC. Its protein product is CASSKGTSGVFSYEQYF.

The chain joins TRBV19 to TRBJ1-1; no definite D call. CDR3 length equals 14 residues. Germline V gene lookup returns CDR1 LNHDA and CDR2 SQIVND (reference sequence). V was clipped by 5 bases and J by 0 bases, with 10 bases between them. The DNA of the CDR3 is TGTGCCAGTAGTTTGCCCCAGATGAACACTGAAGCTTTCTTT. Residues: CASSLPQMNTEAFF.

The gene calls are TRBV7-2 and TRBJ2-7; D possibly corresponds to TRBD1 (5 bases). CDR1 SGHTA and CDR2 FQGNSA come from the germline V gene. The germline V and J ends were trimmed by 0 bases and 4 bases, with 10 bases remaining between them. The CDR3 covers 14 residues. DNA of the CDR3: TGTGCCAGCAGCTTAGCGCCAGGGTCGTACGAGCAGTACTTC. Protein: CASSLAPGSYEQYF. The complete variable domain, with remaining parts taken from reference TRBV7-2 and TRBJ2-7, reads GAGVSQSPSNKVTEKGKDVELRCDPISGHTALYWYRQSLGQGLEFLIYFQGNSAPDKSGLPSDRFSAERTGGSVSTLTIQRTQQEDSAVYLCASSLAPGSYEQYFGPGTRLTVT.

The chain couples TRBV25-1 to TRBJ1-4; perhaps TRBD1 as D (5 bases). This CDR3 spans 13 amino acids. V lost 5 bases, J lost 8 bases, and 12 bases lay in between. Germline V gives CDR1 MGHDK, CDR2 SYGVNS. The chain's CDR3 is CASSPQGREKLFF. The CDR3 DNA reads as TGTGCCAGCAGTCCCCAGGGAAGGGAAAAACTGTTTTTT.

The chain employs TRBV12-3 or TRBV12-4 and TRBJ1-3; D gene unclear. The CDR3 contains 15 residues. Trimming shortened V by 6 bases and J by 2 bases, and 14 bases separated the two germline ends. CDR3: CASSLRTVTGNTIYF. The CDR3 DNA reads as TGTGCCAGCAGCCTAAGAACAGTTACTGGAAACACCATATATTTT.

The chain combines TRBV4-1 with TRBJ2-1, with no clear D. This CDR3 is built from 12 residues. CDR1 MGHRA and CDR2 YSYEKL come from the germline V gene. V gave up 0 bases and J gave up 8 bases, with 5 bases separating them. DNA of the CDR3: TGCGCCAGCAGCCAAGATGAGGATGAGCAGTTCTTC. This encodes CASSQDEDEQFF.

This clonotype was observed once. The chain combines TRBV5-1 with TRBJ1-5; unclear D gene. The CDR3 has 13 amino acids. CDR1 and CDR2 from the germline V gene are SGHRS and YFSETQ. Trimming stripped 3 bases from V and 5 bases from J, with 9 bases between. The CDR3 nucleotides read TGCGCCAGCAGCTACAACCCCTATCAGCCCCAGCATTTT. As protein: CASSYNPYQPQHF.

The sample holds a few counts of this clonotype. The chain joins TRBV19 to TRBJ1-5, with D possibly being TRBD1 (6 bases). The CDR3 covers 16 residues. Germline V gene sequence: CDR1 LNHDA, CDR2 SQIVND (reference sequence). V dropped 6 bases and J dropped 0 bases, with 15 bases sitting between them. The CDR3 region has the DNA TGTGCCAGTAGGGGAGGGGGGGCCTTTAGCAATCAGCCCCAGCATTTT. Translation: CASRGGGAFSNQPQHF.

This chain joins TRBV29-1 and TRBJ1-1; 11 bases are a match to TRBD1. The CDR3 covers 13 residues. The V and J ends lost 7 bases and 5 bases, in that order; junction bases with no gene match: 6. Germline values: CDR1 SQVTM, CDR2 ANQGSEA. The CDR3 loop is CSAPGQGGTEAFF. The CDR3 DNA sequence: TGCAGCGCTCCGGGACAGGGGGGAACTGAAGCTTTCTTT.